The 4 T cell receptor beta chains below were found in one sample sequenced in a study of patients and donors after allogeneic stem cell transplantation. TCRdb processed the RT-PCR reads anew with MiXCR; each CDR3 protein has one entry. The top ten clones hold 6% to 8% of a sample with about 410,000 distinct CDR3 sequences, 16% of them seen once. Sequenced sample: blood, either unsorted or a sorted T cell fraction (not recorded which). The origin of the receptors is a human donor who was either an allogeneic HSCT recipient or a stem cell or donor lymphocyte infusion donor (not recorded which). It is not recorded whose cells these are; they may come from a transplant donor.

The chain carries TRBV25-1 and TRBJ1-5, with TRBD1 as a possible D gene (5 bases). V lost 5 bases and J 3 bases, leaving 8 bases between the germline ends. Germline CDR1 MGHDK, CDR2 SYGVNS. The CDR3 contains 13 residues. CDR3 protein: CASSWGFNQPQHF. The CDR3 region has the DNA TGTGCCAGCAGTTGGGGGTTCAATCAGCCCCAGCATTTT.

The CDR3: CSARKGLAQTQYF. As DNA, the CDR3 is TGCAGTGCTAGGAAAGGACTAGCACAGACCCAGTACTTC. The chain couples TRBV20-1 to TRBJ2-5; 8 nucleotides agree with TRBD2. The CDR3 runs to 13 residues. The V and J ends lost 3 bases and 6 bases, in that order; junction bases with no gene match: 6. Germline V gene sequence: CDR1 DFQATT, CDR2 SNEGSKA (reference sequence).

The chain combines TRBV5-1 with TRBJ1-1; perhaps TRBD1 as D (6 bases). Germline CDR1 SGHRS, CDR2 YFSETQ. Trimming removed 5 bases at V and 1 base at J, with 21 bases between. CDR3 length: 17 residues. The CDR3 region is CASRAGEGTKGNTEAFF. The CDR3, as DNA: TGCGCCAGCAGGGCAGGGGAAGGTACCAAGGGGAACACTGAAGCTTTCTTT.

V gene TRBV19 combines with J gene TRBJ2-7, with a tentative D call TRBD2 (5 bases). The CDR3 contains 16 residues. In germline, CDR1 is LNHDA, CDR2 SQIVND (reference sequence). Trimming removed 4 bases from V and 0 bases from J, with 16 bases in between. The chain's CDR3 is CASSTGLERNSYEQYF. The CDR3 DNA reads TGTGCCAGTAGTACCGGACTGGAAAGGAACTCCTACGAGCAGTACTTC.